Below, 12 T cell receptor beta chains from the same sample are listed, as sequenced in a study of chemoradiotherapy in HPV16-positive cancers. The protocol was immunoSEQ multiplex PCR, while the TCRdb copy is restricted to in-frame clones and leaves out a portion. Among roughly 1,100 clones listed, 90% were seen once. The source material was tumor tissue, sampled from a patient who underwent chemoradiotherapy. These receptor sequences come from a human donor with HPV-associated anogenital cancer.

The chain has TRBV10-3 and TRBJ1-5; the D gene is possibly TRBD1 (6 bases). Per germline, CDR1 ENHRY and CDR2 SYGVKD. This CDR3 spans 13 amino acids. V was cut by 4 bases and J by 3 bases, with 7 bases left in between. The CDR3 spells CAISGQDNQPQHF. DNA of the CDR3: TGTGCCATCAGTGGACAGGACAATCAGCCCCAGCATTTT.

Of note for this clone: One end of the junction does not line up with germline, which may come from a read error. The rearrangement uses TRBV7-9 and TRBJ1-1; 10 bases are a match to TRBD1. Germline V gene data show CDR1 as SEHNR and CDR2 as FQNEAQ (reference sequence). The CDR3 sequence is 14 residues long. CDR3 sequence (DNA): TGTGCCAGCAGCTCGGACAGGGGGAACGCTGAAGCTTTCTTT. Its translation: CASSSDRGNAEAFF.

The gene calls are TRBV28 and TRBJ2-1, with D possibly TRBD1 on 5 matching bases. V gave up 6 bases and J gave up 0 bases, with 18 bases separating them. Germline CDR1 and CDR2: MDHEN and SYDVKM. CDR3 length: 17 residues. The CDR3 sequence is CASSRWAGKSSYNEQFF. DNA for the CDR3: TGTGCCAGCAGCCGGTGGGCAGGGAAGAGCTCCTACAATGAGCAGTTCTTC.

The gene calls are TRBV5-1 and TRBJ1-4, with 8 bases lining up with TRBD1. With 2 bases clipped from V and 3 bases from J, the junction kept 0 bases outside the gene matches. There are 14 residues in the CDR3. Germline V gives CDR1 SGHRS, CDR2 YFSETQ. This chain's CDR3 is CASSFRGPNEKLFF. Written as DNA, the CDR3 is TGCGCCAGCAGCTTCAGGGGGCCTAATGAAAAACTGTTTTTT.

This clone was recorded only once. The chain has TRBV7-2 and TRBJ2-5; 8 bases align to TRBD1. J gave up 7 bases and V 6 bases, and 13 bases lay outside the gene matches. The CDR3 has 15 amino acids. Germline V gives CDR1 SGHTA, CDR2 FQGNSA. CDR3 loop: CASSQGQGARGTQYF. The CDR3 bases are TGTGCCAGCAGTCAGGGGCAGGGGGCTCGGGGGACCCAGTACTTC. Complete variable domain (other parts from reference TRBV7-2 and TRBJ2-5): GAGVSQSPSNKVTEKGKDVELRCDPISGHTALYWYRQSLGQGLEFLIYFQGNSAPDKSGLPSDRFSAERTGGSVSTLTIQRTQQEDSAVYLCASSQGQGARGTQYFGPGTRLLVL.

The J gene is TRBJ2-1, the V gene TRBV30, with a tentative D call TRBD2 (6 bases). The CDR3 runs 15 residues. CDR1 GTSNPN and CDR2 SVGIG come from the germline V gene (reference sequence). V lost 2 bases, J lost 3 bases, and 14 bases lay in between. For the CDR3, the DNA is TGTGCCTGGAGTATCATGGCGGGGCTCTACAATGAGCAGTTCTTC. Translation gives CAWSIMAGLYNEQFF.

The chain couples TRBV6-6 to TRBJ1-2; D is possibly TRBD1 (5 bases). Germline V gene sequence: CDR1 MNHNY, CDR2 SVGAGI (reference sequence). V lost 6 bases to trimming and J lost 2 bases, with 10 bases between them. The CDR3 covers 13 residues. CDR3 DNA sequence: TGTGCCAGCAGACCGGGACCCAACTATGGCTACACCTTC. Its translation: CASRPGPNYGYTF.

CDR3 DNA: TGTGCCAGCAGCCAAGATACAGGGGGCCGGCAGTACTTC. Translated, it gives CASSQDTGGRQYF. This chain connects TRBV14 to TRBJ2-5; 9 nucleotides match TRBD1. Germline V CDR1 and CDR2: SGHDN, FVKESK. V shed 0 bases and J 11 bases; nucleotides not matched to a gene: 4. The CDR3 length is 13 residues.

V gene TRBV23-1 combines with J gene TRBJ2-3; D is undetermined. TRBV23-1 belongs to the ORF category, with a function that is uncertain. Trimming stripped 4 bases from V and 2 bases from J, with 4 bases between. The CDR3 sequence is 12 residues long. The CDR3 loop is CASSLHTDTQYF. The CDR3 DNA is TGCGCCAGCAGTCTCCACACAGATACGCAGTATTTT.

This clone appeared a single time. The chain has TRBV7-2 and TRBJ1-2, with TRBD1 as a possible D gene (6 bases). The CDR3 sequence is 14 residues long. Germline V CDR1 and CDR2: SGHTA, FQGNSA. Trimming stripped 1 base from V and 4 bases from J, with 10 bases between. The CDR3 spells CASSLDGGGYGYTF. For the CDR3, the DNA is TGTGCCAGCAGCTTAGACGGAGGGGGCTATGGCTACACCTTC.

This clone was counted a single time. V is TRBV7-6 and J is TRBJ2-5; 8 positions match TRBD2. Germline assignment: CDR1 SGHVS and CDR2 FNYEAQ. The CDR3 sequence is 16 residues long. Trimming cost V 5 bases and J 3 bases; bases outside gene matches: 11. CDR3 nucleotide sequence: TGTGCCAGCAGCCCGACACTAACTAGCGGCAAAGAGACCCAGTACTTC. It encodes CASSPTLTSGKETQYF. Drawing the rest from reference TRBV7-6 and TRBJ2-5, the complete variable domain is GAGVSQSPRYKVTKRGQDVALRCDPISGHVSLYWYRQALGQGPEFLTYFNYEAQQDKSGLPNDRFSAERPEGSISTLTIQRTEQRDSAMYRCASSPTLTSGKETQYFGPGTRLLVL.

The V call is TRBV2, the J call TRBJ1-5; D is ambiguous. The CDR3 sequence is 14 residues long. Trimming cost V 4 bases and J 1 base, with 8 bases left between them. CDR1 and CDR2 from the germline V gene are SNHLY and FYNNEI. Written as DNA, the CDR3 is TGTGCCAGCAGTGTGGCCGGGAGCAATCAGCCCCAGCATTTT. Translating it yields CASSVAGSNQPQHF.